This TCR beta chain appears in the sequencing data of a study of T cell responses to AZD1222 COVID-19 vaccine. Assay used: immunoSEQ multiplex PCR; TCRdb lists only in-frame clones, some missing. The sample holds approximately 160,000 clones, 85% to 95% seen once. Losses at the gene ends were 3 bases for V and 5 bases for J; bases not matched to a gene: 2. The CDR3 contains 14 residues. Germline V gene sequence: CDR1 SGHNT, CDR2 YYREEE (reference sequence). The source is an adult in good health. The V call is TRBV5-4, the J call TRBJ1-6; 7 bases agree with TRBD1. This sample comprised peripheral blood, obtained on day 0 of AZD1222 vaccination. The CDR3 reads CASSSGTDNSPLHF. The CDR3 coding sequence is TGTGCCAGCAGCTCCGGGACAGATAATTCACCCCTCCACTTT.